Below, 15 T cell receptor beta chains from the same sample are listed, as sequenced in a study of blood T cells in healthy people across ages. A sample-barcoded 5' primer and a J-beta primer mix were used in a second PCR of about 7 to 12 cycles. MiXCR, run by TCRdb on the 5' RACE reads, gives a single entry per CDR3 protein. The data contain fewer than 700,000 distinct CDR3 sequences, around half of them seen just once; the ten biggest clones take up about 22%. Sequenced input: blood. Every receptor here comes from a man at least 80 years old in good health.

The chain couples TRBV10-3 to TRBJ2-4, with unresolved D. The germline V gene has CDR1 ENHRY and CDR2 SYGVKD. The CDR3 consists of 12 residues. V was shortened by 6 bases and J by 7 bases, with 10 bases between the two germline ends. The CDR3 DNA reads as TGTGCCATCAGCCCCGACGGGAACATTCAGTACTTC. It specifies CAISPDGNIQYF.

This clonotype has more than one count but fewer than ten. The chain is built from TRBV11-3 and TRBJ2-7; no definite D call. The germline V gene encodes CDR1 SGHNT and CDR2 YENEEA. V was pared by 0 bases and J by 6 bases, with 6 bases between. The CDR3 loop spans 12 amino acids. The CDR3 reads CASSLDTAEQYF. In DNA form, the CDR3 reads TGTGCCAGCAGCTTAGATACGGCCGAGCAGTACTTC.

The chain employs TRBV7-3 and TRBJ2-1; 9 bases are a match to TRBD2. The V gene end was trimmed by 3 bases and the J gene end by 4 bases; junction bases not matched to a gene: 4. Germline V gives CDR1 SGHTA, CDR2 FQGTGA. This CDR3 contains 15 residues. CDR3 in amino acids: CASSFSGSEYNEQFF. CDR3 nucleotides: TGTGCCAGCAGCTTTAGCGGGAGTGAGTACAATGAGCAGTTCTTC.

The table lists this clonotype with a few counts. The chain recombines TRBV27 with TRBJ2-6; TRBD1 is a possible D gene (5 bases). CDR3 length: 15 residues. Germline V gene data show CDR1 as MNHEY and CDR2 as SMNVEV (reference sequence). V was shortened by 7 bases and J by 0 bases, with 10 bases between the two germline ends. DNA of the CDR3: TGTGCCAGCACTGGGGCTAGCTCTGGGGCCAACGTCCTGACTTTC. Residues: CASTGASSGANVLTF.

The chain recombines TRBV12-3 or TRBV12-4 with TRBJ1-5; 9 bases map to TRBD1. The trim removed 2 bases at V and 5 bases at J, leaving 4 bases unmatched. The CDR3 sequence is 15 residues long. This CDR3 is CASSLRGQGYQPQHF. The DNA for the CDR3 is TGTGCCAGCAGTTTAAGGGGACAGGGATATCAGCCCCAGCATTTT.

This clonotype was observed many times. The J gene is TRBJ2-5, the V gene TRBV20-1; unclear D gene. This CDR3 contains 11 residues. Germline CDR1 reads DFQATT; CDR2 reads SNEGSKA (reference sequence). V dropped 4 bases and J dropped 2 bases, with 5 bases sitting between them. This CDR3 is CSAKEQETQYF. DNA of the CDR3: TGCAGTGCTAAGGAGCAAGAGACCCAGTACTTC.

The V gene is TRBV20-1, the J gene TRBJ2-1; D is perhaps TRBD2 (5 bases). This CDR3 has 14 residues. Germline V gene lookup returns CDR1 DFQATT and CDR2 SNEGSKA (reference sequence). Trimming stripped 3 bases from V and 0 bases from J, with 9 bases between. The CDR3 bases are TGCAGTGCTAGTTTGGGGAGCTCCTACAATGAGCAGTTCTTC. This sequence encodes CSASLGSSYNEQFF.

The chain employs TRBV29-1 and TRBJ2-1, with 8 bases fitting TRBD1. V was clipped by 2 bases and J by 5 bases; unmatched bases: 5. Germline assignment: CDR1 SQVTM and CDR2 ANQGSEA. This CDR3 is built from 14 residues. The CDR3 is CSVESDRENNEQFF. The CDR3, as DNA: TGCAGCGTTGAATCGGACAGGGAAAACAATGAGCAGTTCTTC.

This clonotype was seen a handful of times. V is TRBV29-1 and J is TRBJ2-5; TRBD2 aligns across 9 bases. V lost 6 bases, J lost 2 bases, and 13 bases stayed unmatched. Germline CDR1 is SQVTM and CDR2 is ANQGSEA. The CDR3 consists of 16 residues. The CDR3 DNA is TGCAGCGTCCTCTACCCCGGGACTAGCAAACAAGAGACCCAGTACTTC. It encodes CSVLYPGTSKQETQYF.

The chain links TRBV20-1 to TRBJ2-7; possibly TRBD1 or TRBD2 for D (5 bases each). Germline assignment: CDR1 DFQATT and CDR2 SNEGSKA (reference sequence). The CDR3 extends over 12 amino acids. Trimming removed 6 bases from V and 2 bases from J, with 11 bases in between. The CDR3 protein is CSAGTVTYEQYF. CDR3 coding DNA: TGCAGTGCCGGGACGGTCACCTACGAGCAGTACTTC.

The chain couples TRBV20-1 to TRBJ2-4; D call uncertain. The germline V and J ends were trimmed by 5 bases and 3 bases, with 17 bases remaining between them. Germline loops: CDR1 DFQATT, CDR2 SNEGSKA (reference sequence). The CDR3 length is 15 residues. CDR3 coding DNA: TGCAGTGCTGGGCCTCCCAGGTCAGGCAAAAACATTCAGTACTTC. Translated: CSAGPPRSGKNIQYF.

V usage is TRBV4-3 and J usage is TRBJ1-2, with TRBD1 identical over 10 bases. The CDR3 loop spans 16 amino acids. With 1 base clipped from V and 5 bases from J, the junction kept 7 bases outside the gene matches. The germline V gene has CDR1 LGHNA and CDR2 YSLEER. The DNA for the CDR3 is TGCGCCAGCAGCCAAGGCGGGGACAGGGGATATTATGGCTACACCTTC. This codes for CASSQGGDRGYYGYTF.

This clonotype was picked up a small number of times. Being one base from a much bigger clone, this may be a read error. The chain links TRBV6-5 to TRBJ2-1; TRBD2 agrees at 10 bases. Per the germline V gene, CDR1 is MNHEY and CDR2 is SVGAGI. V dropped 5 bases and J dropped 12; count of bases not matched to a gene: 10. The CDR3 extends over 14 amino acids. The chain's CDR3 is CASSDGTSDRVQFF. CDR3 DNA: TGTGCCAGCAGTGACGGGACTAGCGACAGGGTGCAGTTCTTC.

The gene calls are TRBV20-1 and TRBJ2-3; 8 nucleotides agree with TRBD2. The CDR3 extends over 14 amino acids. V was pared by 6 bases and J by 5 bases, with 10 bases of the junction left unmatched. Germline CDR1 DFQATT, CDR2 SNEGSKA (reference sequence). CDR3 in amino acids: CSAKYAGGGDTQYF. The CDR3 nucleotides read TGCAGTGCAAAGTACGCCGGGGGGGGAGATACGCAGTATTTT.

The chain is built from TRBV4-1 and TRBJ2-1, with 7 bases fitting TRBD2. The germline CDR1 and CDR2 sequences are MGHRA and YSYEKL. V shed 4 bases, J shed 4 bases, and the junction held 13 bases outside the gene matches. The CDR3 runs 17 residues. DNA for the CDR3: TGCGCCAGCAGCCCCAGAGGGAGGGGAGTTCCTTACAATGAGCAGTTCTTC. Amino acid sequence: CASSPRGRGVPYNEQFF.